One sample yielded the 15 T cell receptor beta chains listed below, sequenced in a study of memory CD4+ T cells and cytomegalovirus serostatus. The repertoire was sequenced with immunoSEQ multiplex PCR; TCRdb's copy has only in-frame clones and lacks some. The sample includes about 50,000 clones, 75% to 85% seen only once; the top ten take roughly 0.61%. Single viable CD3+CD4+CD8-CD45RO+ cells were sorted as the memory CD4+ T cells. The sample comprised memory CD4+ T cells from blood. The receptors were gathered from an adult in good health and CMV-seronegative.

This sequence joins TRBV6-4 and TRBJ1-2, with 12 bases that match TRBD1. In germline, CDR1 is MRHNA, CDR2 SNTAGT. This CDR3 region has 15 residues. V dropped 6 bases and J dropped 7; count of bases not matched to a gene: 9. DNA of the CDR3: TGTGCCAGCAGCATCACGGGACAGGGGGCTAGTGGCTACACCTTC. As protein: CASSITGQGASGYTF.

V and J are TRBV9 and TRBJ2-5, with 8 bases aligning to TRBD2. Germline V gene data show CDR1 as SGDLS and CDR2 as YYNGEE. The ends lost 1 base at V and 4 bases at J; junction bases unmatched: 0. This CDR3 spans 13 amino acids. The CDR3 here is CASSVSGRETQYF. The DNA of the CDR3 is TGTGCCAGCAGCGTAAGCGGGAGAGAGACCCAGTACTTC.

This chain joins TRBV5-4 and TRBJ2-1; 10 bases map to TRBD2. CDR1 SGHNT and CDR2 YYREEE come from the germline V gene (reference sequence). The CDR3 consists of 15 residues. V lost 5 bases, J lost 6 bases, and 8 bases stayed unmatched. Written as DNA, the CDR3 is TGTGCCAGCAGACCAGCGGGAGGGCCGACCAATGAGCAGTTCTTC. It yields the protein CASRPAGGPTNEQFF.

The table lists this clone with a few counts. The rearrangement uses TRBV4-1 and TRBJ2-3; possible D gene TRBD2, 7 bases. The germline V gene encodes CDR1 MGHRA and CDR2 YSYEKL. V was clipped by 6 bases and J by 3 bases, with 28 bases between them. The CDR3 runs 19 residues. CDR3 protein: CASRSPGWGGLGETDTQYF. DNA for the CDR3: TGCGCCAGCAGATCACCCGGGTGGGGGGGGCTCGGTGAAACAGATACGCAGTATTTT.

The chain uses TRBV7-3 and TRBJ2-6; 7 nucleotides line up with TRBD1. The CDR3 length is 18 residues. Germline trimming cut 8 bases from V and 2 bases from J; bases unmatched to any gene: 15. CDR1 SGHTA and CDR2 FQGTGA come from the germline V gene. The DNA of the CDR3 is TGTGCCAGCCGGTTCTCGAGGGGGCAAGGAGCTGGGGCCAACGTCCTGACTTTC. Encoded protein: CASRFSRGQGAGANVLTF.

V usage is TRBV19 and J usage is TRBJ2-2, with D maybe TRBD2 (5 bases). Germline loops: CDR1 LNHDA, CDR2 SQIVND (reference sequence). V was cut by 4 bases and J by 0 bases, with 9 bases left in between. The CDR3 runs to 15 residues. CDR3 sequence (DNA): TGTGCCAGTAGTAGAATGGACTCGAACACCGGGGAGCTGTTTTTT. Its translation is CASSRMDSNTGELFF.

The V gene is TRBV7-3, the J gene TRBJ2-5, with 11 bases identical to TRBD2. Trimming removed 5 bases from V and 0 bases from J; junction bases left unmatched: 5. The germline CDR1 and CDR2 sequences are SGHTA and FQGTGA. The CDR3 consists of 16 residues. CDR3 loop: CASSPTSGTYQETQYF. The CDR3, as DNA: TGTGCCAGCAGCCCGACTAGCGGGACGTACCAAGAGACCCAGTACTTC.

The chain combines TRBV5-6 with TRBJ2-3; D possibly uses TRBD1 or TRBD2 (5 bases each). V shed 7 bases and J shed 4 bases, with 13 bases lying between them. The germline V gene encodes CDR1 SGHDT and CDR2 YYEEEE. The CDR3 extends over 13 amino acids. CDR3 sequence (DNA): TGTGCCAGCGCTCCGAGGGGCCCAGATACGCAGTATTTT. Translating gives CASAPRGPDTQYF. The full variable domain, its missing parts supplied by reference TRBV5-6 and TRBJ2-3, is DAGVTQSPTHLIKTRGQQVTLRCSPKSGHDTVSWYQQALGQGPQFIFQYYEEEERQRGNFPDRFSGHQFPNYSSELNVNALLLGDSALYLCASAPRGPDTQYFGPGTRLTVL.

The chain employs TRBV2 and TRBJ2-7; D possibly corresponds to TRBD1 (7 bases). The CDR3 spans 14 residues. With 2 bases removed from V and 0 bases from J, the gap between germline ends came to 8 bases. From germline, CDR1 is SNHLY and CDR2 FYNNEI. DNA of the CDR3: TGTGCCAGCAGTGAACAGGGGGGCTCCTACGAGCAGTACTTC. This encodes CASSEQGGSYEQYF.

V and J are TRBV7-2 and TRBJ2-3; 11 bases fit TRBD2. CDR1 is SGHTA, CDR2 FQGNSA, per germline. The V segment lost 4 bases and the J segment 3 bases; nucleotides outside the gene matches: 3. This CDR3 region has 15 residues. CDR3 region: CASSSLAGGTDTQYF. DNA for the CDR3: TGTGCCAGCAGCTCCTTAGCGGGAGGGACAGATACGCAGTATTTT. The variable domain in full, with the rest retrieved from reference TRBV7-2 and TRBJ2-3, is GAGVSQSPSNKVTEKGKDVELRCDPISGHTALYWYRQSLGQGLEFLIYFQGNSAPDKSGLPSDRFSAERTGGSVSTLTIQRTQQEDSAVYLCASSSLAGGTDTQYFGPGTRLTVL.

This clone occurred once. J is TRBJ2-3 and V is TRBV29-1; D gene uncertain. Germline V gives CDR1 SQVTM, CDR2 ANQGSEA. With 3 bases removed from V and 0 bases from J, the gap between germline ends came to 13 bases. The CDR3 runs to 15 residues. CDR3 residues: CSVDGAESSTDTQYF. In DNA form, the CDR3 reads TGCAGCGTTGACGGTGCGGAGTCTAGCACAGATACGCAGTATTTT.

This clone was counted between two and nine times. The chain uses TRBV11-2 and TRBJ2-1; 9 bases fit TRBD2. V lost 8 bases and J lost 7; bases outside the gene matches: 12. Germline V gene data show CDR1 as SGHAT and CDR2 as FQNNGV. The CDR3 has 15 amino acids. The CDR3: CASAPGGGRVNEQFF. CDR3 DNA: TGTGCCAGCGCCCCAGGCGGCGGGAGGGTAAATGAGCAGTTCTTC.

The CDR3 DNA sequence: TGTGCCAGCAGCTTAGGGGACAACCTTACACCCGGGGAGCTGTTTTTT. Its protein is CASSLGDNLTPGELFF. J is TRBJ2-2 and V is TRBV11-3, with D possibly matching TRBD1 (6 bases). The CDR3 length is 16 residues. V was trimmed by 1 base and J by 6 bases, leaving 15 bases between them. In germline, CDR1 is SGHNT, CDR2 YENEEA.

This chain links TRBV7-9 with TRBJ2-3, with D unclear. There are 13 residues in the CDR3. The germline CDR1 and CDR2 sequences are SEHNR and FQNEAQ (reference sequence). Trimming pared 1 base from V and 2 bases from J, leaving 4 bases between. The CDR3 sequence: CASSLDTTDTQYF. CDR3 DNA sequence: TGTGCCAGCAGCTTAGACACCACAGATACGCAGTATTTT.

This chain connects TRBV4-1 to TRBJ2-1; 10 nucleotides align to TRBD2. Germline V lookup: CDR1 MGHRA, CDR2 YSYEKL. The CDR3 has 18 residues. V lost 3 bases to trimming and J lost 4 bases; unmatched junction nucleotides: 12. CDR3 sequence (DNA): TGCGCCAGCAGCCAGGAGGTCAGCGGGAGGGCCTCGTACAATGAGCAGTTCTTC. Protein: CASSQEVSGRASYNEQFF.